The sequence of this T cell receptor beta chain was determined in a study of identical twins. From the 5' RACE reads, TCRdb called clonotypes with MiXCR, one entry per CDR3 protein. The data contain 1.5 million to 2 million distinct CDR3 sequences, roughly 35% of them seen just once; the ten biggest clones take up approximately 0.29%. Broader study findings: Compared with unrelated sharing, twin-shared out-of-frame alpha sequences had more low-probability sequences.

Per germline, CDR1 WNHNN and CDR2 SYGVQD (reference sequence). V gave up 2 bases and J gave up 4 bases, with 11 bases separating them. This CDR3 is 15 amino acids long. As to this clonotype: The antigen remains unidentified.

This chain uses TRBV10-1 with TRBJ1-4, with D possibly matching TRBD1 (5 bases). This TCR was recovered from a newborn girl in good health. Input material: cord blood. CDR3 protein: CASSEARGLNEKLFF. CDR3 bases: TGCGCCAGCAGTGAGGCCCGGGGCCTTAATGAAAAACTGTTTTTT.